This paragraph reports one T cell receptor beta chain. No antigen is known for it. This sample is drawn from a study of identical twins. Study-level findings and limits: Models underestimated how often monozygotic twins shared out-of-frame TCR alpha. In beta out-of-frame sequences, the excess sharing between twins was weaker. A lower insertion count was a feature of abundant cord blood beta clonotypes, with no such feature in memory repertoires.

The CDR3 covers 15 residues. V dropped 0 bases and J dropped 5; count of bases not matched to a gene: 3. The V gene's germline CDR1 is SGDLS and CDR2 YYNGEE. A universal primer site came from template switching; cDNA carried unique molecular identifiers. TCRdb ran MiXCR on the 5' RACE reads and lists one entry per CDR3 protein. The repertoire holds about 500,000 distinct CDR3 sequences, with 14% as singletons. This sample also appeared in a second study, on yellow fever vaccine responses in identical twins.

The gene calls are TRBV9 and TRBJ2-3, with 10 positions matching TRBD2. This receptor was obtained from a young woman in good health. Source material: CD4+ T cells sorted from blood. The CDR3 nucleotides are TGTGCCAGCAGCGTAGAGCGGGGGGGCATAGATACGCAGTATTTT. It yields the protein CASSVERGGIDTQYF.